Below, one T cell receptor (beta chain) is given with its context. As yet, its antigen is unknown. The data were taken from a study of cytomegalovirus exposure and HLA in healthy donors. Study observations and caveats: It was shown in a later analysis that HLA-associated TCR beta chains were more clonally expanded than other, equally common chains. Analyzed later, association rates of TCRs varied across HLA loci, with DRB1 most and HLA-C fewest.

The PCR ran on 60 Vbeta and 13 Jbeta primers. Methods used by the authors: An analysis performed later counted about 80 million unique TCR beta chains (roughly 11 million of them shared). Sequenced by immunoSEQ multiplex PCR; TCRdb stores in-frame clones only, minus some. V and J calls plus clone size are reproduced from that table; the DNA served to infer D and trimming. This table has over 100,000 clones, about 79% appearing once. This CDR3 has 12 amino acids. V lost 9 bases, J lost 5 bases, and 3 bases stayed unmatched. In germline, CDR1 is ENHRY, CDR2 SYGVKD. The receptor comes from a man aged 55 to 70 in good health and CMV-seropositive. V usage is TRBV10-3 and J usage is TRBJ2-3, with 9 bases matching TRBD1. The source material was PBMCs. The CDR3 here is CAIQTGGDTQYF. CDR3 DNA sequence: TGTGCCATTCAGACAGGGGGAGATACGCAGTATTTT.